This T cell receptor beta chain is from a study of human T cells and chemical hapten exposure. Across the whole study: Donors were sensitized with 2% DPC on the upper inner arm.

TCRdb redid the calling of the RACE reads with MiXCR, one entry per CDR3 protein. The data contain 85,000 or so distinct CDR3 sequences, roughly 10% of them singletons. V was cut by 1 base and J by 0 bases, with 10 bases left in between. Looked up from germline, CDR1 is SEHNR and CDR2 is FQNEAQ (reference sequence). The CDR3 totals 16 residues. Time point denoted: patch test 1, 2 weeks after DPC sensitization. Treatment denoted: therapeutic diphenylcyclopropenone sensitization with weekly scalp DPC. This clonotype was seen more than once but under ten times. The TCR was taken from a woman in her fifties or sixties with alopecia areata. Some clones in this sample may be carry-over from other donors' samples. V usage is TRBV7-9 and J usage is TRBJ1-3; D perhaps matches TRBD1 (5 bases). The sequences come from whole blood, collected in connection with sensitization to the hapten diphenylcyclopropenone (DPC). CDR3 sequence (DNA): TGTGCCAGCAGCTTAGGACAGCCGAACTCTGGAAACACCATATATTTT. This codes for CASSLGQPNSGNTIYF.